The rows below give T cell receptor beta chains drawn from one sample of a study of blood T cell repertoires in COVID-19. Data came from immunoSEQ multiplex PCR; TCRdb stores just in-frame clones and leaves some out. The table shows 290,000 or so clones, with about nine tenths occurring only once. The source material was peripheral blood. All receptors derive from a woman in her 30s with COVID-19, enrolled during active disease. CDR3s include the opening cysteine and the closing phenylalanine or tryptophan. Each record gives: CDR3 protein, J gene, clone size, V gene, CDR3 length. Size values are once, few and many counts, or a class for expanded clones, and some rows have none.

CDR3: CSASVARDEQFF
J: TRBJ2-1
size: -
V: TRBV20-1
length: 12

CDR3: CAWSVTGRYGYTF
J: TRBJ1-2
size: -
V: TRBV30
length: 13

CDR3: CAIRNGQESRGGYTF
J: TRBJ1-2
size: -
V: TRBV10-3
length: 15

CDR3: CASSSSLSSTDTQYF
J: TRBJ2-3
size: -
V: TRBV11-2
length: 15

CDR3: CASSQGALNTEAFF
J: TRBJ1-1
size: -
V: TRBV3-1/TRBV3-2
length: 14

CDR3: CASSFSLVLQGASGELFF
J: TRBJ2-2
size: -
V: TRBV5-8
length: 18

CDR3: CASSFRGRRETQYF
J: TRBJ2-5
size: -
V: TRBV5-1
length: 14

CDR3: CASSQEGGAGGGNQPQHF
J: TRBJ1-5
size: -
V: TRBV4-1
length: 18

CDR3: CASSFAASGLETYEQYF
J: TRBJ2-7
size: -
V: TRBV7-9
length: 17

CDR3: CASSYSPNPQEPMDF
J: TRBJ2-7
size: -
V: TRBV6-5
length: 15

CDR3: CAFRSQGGGDTQYF
J: TRBJ2-3
size: -
V: TRBV30
length: 14

CDR3: CASSPEAGDYTGELFF
J: TRBJ2-2
size: -
V: TRBV2
length: 16

CDR3: CASSESVALLTRDTQYF
J: TRBJ2-3
size: -
V: TRBV6-1
length: 17

CDR3: CASSFFARTDTQYF
J: TRBJ2-3
size: once
V: TRBV11-2
length: 14

CDR3: CASSLETGMNTEAFF
J: TRBJ1-1
size: -
V: TRBV18
length: 15

CDR3: CASRYAGEDQPQHF
J: TRBJ1-5
size: -
V: TRBV6-5
length: 14

CDR3: CASSALQGGNEKLFF
J: TRBJ1-4
size: -
V: TRBV5-1
length: 15

CDR3: CASSEKAGGPHEQYF
J: TRBJ2-7
size: -
V: TRBV6-1
length: 15

CDR3: CASSLGAGYEQYF
J: TRBJ2-7
size: -
V: TRBV5-4
length: 13

CDR3: CASSVTGSYGYTF
J: TRBJ1-2
size: -
V: TRBV19
length: 13

CDR3: CASSLSGTGGNQPQHF
J: TRBJ1-5
size: -
V: TRBV7-8
length: 16

CDR3: CASVRGGAGELFF
J: TRBJ2-2
size: once
V: TRBV28
length: 13

CDR3: CAWSVRGAPGELFF
J: TRBJ2-2
size: -
V: TRBV30
length: 14

CDR3: CASSLGSAGGLIEQFF
J: TRBJ2-1
size: -
V: TRBV11-3
length: 16

CDR3: CASSLGTVVGTNTGELFF
J: TRBJ2-2
size: once
V: TRBV7-9
length: 18

CDR3: CASSPGTDYEQYF
J: TRBJ2-7
size: -
V: TRBV19
length: 13

CDR3: CASSYQPWGQGDEQFF
J: TRBJ2-1
size: -
V: TRBV7-3
length: 16

CDR3: CASRHTTGGLYGYTF
J: TRBJ1-2
size: -
V: TRBV6-5
length: 15

CDR3: CASSVTGTGGNYGYTF
J: TRBJ1-2
size: once
V: TRBV9
length: 16

CDR3: CASSLDLSNTEAFF
J: TRBJ1-1
size: once
V: TRBV5-1
length: 14

CDR3: CASSLAGGEGYGYTF
J: TRBJ1-2
size: -
V: TRBV27
length: 15

CDR3: CASSLGGRAGNEQFF
J: TRBJ2-1
size: -
V: TRBV27
length: 15

CDR3: CASSAGASEGYIQYF
J: TRBJ2-4
size: once
V: TRBV7-9
length: 15

CDR3: CASRDRGSYSNQPQHF
J: TRBJ1-5
size: -
V: TRBV19
length: 16

CDR3: CASSLGRQGAMGTEAFF
J: TRBJ1-1
size: -
V: TRBV5-1
length: 17

CDR3: CASSRSSGNTEAFF
J: TRBJ1-1
size: -
V: TRBV7-2
length: 14

CDR3: CASSLEGTRDNEQFF
J: TRBJ2-1
size: -
V: TRBV11-3
length: 15

CDR3: CASRVGGISYEQYF
J: TRBJ2-7
size: -
V: TRBV27
length: 14

CDR3: CASSIGTSGGHTDTQYF
J: TRBJ2-3
size: once
V: TRBV7-9
length: 17

CDR3: CASSELTDRVGGYTF
J: TRBJ1-2
size: -
V: TRBV25-1
length: 15

CDR3: CASSRETGGVGELFF
J: TRBJ2-2
size: once
V: TRBV19
length: 15

CDR3: CASSQQGAVPYEQYF
J: TRBJ2-7
size: -
V: TRBV2
length: 15

CDR3: CASSVAEAFF
J: TRBJ1-1
size: -
V: TRBV2
length: 10

CDR3: CASSPGGGLADTQYF
J: TRBJ2-3
size: -
V: TRBV5-4
length: 15

CDR3: CATSDGQGSYGYTF
J: TRBJ1-2
size: -
V: TRBV24-1
length: 14

CDR3: CASSFLPDRTTYGYTF
J: TRBJ1-2
size: -
V: TRBV5-1
length: 16

CDR3: CASSLAAPTGYSNQPQHF
J: TRBJ1-5
size: -
V: TRBV5-5
length: 18

CDR3: CASRSGINTGELFF
J: TRBJ2-2
size: -
V: TRBV2
length: 14

CDR3: CASSELAGTDTQYF
J: TRBJ2-3
size: -
V: TRBV2
length: 14

CDR3: CASRGQGSYEQYF
J: TRBJ2-7
size: -
V: TRBV19
length: 13

CDR3: CASRTASGNTIYF
J: TRBJ1-3
size: -
V: TRBV19
length: 13

CDR3: CASHPGQPNSPLHF
J: TRBJ1-6
size: few
V: TRBV2
length: 14